This T cell receptor (beta chain) originates from a study of blood T cells in healthy people across ages (dated by TCRdb to 2013 to 2016). As for the study more broadly: In model experiments, template switching captured about one uniquely barcoded TCR beta cDNA molecule for every two T cells. To track age-related changes in TCR beta repertoire diversity, the study relied on deep sequencing normalized with unique cDNA molecular identifiers. The donors were divided into four age groups: young (average around 16 years), middle-aged (approximately 39), aged (approximately 62) and long-lived (nearly 85). To avoid experimental bias, donors of different ages were spread randomly across the sequencing lanes. Using the same blood draw, the study looked at two additional independent replicas of 1 million unique cDNA reads for two donors, one aged 18 to 30 and the other aged 80 or older. The paper's findings and limits, for the study overall: Estimates of total diversity based on one million sequenced T cells were considered lower bounds and underestimates. As age increased, observed TCR beta diversity per million T cells dropped in a roughly linear way, and a significant reduction was already evident by age around 41. Bulk unsorted PBMC profiling prevented conclusive comparison of naive and antigen-experienced compartments. Observed TCR beta diversity correlated strongly with the percentage of naive T cells measured by flow cytometry. Compared with the aged group, more naive CD4+ T cells, fewer expanded clones and increased TCR diversity were shown by the long-lived group, suggesting age selection. Donor CMV infection status was unknown, potentially confounding age-related changes in expanded clonotypes.

This clonotype was detected only a few times. No cognate antigen has been identified for it. No per-base quality is available; no much larger clone lies one base away. Library preparation was by 5' RACE. Reads for this sample came from an Illumina HiSeq 2500. A second PCR of 7 to 11 cycles was performed with a sample-barcoded 5' primer and a J-beta primer mix. A template-switch 5' adaptor carrying 12 random nucleotides introduced a unique molecular identifier onto each TCR beta cDNA molecule. Each sample yielded at least 2.5 million CDR3-containing paired-end reads. First-strand cDNA synthesis was performed from all RNA using the Mint cDNA synthesis kit, with priming by a TRBC-specific oligonucleotide. All cDNA was treated with uracil-DNA glycosylase and then went through a first 18-cycle PCR with the universal primers M1SS and BC2_uni_R. In the source study's methods: For normalization, 1 million high-quality reads, each with a distinct molecular identifier, were randomly selected from each sample. Instead of being binned into consensus sequences, reads that shared molecular identifiers were thrown out. MiTCR, with a Q25 quality threshold and the strictest error-elimination algorithm, was used for CDR3 identification, clonotype clustering and error correction. Lower-bound total TCR beta diversity was estimated with a nonparametric unseen species model using Euler transformation. TCRdb reprocessing: public reads trimmed at Q25 with fastp, clones called with MiXCR, in-frame beta chains kept. Each entry merges the rows of one CDR3 protein and shows their most common DNA and genes. Clone size and V and J calls follow TCRdb, not the original study. Present in this sample are around 1,500,000 distinct CDR3 sequences, roughly 40% of which were seen just once. Around 8% of the sample belongs to the ten largest clones.

In the germline V gene, CDR1 corresponds to SGHDN and CDR2 to FVKESK. The junction shows trimming of 5 bases on V and 8 bases on J, plus 21 bases between the germline ends. The CDR3 numbers 15 residues from cysteine through phenylalanine. Just CDR3 DNA is preserved here, 45 bases in frame from base 1. The donors were roughly 38 Caucasian individuals from Russia, aged roughly 6 to 100 years, who were systemically healthy. Around 10 milliliters of peripheral blood were collected from each donor into EDTA-treated Vacutainer tubes. Ficoll-Paque density-gradient centrifugation was used to isolate PBMCs, with at least 6.5 million obtained per sample. Total RNA was extracted from PBMCs with Trizol reagent, with at least 5.5 micrograms obtained per sample. Naive CD45RAhigh/CD27high T cell percentages were measured by flow cytometry on a PBMC aliquot from every donor.

This chain joins TRBV14 to TRBJ1-1, with the identity of the D gene unclear. The TCR was taken from a woman aged 18-29 years in good health. Sequencing was performed on blood. Here is the DNA: TGTGCCAGCAGCGCAAGGCTCGGCCTTGAAGTCGAAGCTTTCTTT. It translates to CASSARLGLEVEAFF.